The entry below describes one T cell receptor beta chain. The antigen is undetermined. V gave up 5 bases and J gave up 7 bases, with 8 bases separating them. The germline gives CDR1 SNHLY, CDR2 FYNNEI. The CDR3 sequence is 11 residues long. The sample comes from a study of identifying expanded T cells in peripheral blood. Findings and limits, study-wide: Across healthy donors, higher total template counts meant significantly greater approximately 2-week count variance.

The method was immunoSEQ multiplex PCR; TCRdb's version includes in-frame clones alone and lacks a portion of them. The sample consists of approximately 100,000 clones, roughly 91% of them appearing once. The origin of this receptor is a person between 18 and 70 years old in good health. The source material was blood. V usage is TRBV2 and J usage is TRBJ1-2; no definite D call. The CDR3 loop is CASSKMSGYTF. CDR3 bases: TGTGCCAGCAGTAAGATGTCTGGCTACACCTTC.